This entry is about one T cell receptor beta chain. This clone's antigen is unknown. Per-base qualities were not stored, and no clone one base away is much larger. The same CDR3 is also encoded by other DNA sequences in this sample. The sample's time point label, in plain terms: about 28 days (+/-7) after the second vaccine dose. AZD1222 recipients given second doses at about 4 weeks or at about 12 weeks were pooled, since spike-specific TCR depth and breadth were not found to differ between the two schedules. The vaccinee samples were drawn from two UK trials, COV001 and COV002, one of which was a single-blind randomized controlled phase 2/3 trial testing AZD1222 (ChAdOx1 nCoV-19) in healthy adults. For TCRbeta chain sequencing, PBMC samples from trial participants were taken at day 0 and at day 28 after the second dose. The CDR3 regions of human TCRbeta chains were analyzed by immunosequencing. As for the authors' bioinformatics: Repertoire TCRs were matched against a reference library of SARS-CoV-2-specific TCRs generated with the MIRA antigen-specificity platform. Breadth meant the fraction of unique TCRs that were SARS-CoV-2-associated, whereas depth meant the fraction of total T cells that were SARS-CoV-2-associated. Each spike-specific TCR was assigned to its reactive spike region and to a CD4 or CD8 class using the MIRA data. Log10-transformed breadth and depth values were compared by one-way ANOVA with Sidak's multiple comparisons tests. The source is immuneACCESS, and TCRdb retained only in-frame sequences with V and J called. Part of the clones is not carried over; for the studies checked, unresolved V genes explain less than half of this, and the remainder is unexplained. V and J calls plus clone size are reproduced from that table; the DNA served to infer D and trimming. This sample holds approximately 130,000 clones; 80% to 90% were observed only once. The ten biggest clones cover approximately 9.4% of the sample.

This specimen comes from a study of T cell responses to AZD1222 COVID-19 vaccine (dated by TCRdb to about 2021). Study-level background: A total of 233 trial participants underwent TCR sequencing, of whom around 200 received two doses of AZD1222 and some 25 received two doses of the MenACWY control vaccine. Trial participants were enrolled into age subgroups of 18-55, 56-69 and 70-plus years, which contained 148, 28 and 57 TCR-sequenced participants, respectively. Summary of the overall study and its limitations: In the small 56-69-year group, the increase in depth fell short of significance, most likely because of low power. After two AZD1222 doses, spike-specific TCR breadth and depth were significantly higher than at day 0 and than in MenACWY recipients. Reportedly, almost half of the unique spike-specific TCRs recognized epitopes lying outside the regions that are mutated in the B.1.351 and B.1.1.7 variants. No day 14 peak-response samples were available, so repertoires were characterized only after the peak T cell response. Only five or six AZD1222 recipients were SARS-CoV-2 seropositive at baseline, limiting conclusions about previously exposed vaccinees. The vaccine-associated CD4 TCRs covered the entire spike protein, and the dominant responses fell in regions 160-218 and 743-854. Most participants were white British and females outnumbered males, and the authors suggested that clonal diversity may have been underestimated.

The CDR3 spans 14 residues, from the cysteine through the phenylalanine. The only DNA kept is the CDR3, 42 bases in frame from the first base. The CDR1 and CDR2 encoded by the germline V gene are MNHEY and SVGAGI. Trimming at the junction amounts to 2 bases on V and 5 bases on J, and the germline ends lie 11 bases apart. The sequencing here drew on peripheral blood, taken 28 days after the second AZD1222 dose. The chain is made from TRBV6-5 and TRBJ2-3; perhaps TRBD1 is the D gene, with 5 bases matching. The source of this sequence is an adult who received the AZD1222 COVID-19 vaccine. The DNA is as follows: TGTGCCAGCAGTTACCTAGGGGTGGGAGATACGCAGTATTTT. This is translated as CASSYLGVGDTQYF.